These 9 T cell receptor beta chains were sequenced from one sample in a study of CD8+ T cells in alopecia areata. cDNA serving as the sequencing template came from extracted, reverse transcribed RNA. This table comes from immunoSEQ multiplex PCR, and its TCRdb copy is limited to in-frame clones, with some not included. The table has 90,000 to 130,000 clones, around 55% seen once. The specimen sequenced was CD8+ T cells sorted from blood. These receptors originate from a human donor in good health.

The rearrangement uses TRBV28 and TRBJ2-7; tentative D call: TRBD1 (6 bases). Germline CDR1 reads MDHEN; CDR2 reads SYDVKM. V gave up 1 base and J gave up 3 bases, with 16 bases separating them. The CDR3 has 16 amino acids. Here the CDR3 DNA reads TGTGCCAGCAGTTTATTAGCCGGACAGCTTAACTACGAGCAGTACTTC. Its translation: CASSLLAGQLNYEQYF.

This clone was found a few times. The rearrangement links TRBV9 to TRBJ2-1, with D possibly called TRBD1 or TRBD2 (7 bases each). The CDR3 runs to 14 residues. Trimming removed 5 bases at V and 10 bases at J, with 19 bases between. The germline CDR1 and CDR2 sequences are SGDLS and YYNGEE. The CDR3 sequence: CASSDRQGGGEQFF. As DNA, the CDR3 is TGTGCCAGCAGTGATCGACAGGGAGGGGGCGAGCAGTTCTTC.

The rearrangement uses TRBV11-1 and TRBJ2-3; tentatively, D is TRBD1 (5 bases). The V end lost 1 base, the J end lost 1 base, and 12 bases lay between the germline ends. Germline V gene sequence: CDR1 SGHAT, CDR2 FQDESV (reference sequence). The CDR3 loop spans 16 amino acids. The CDR3 sequence is CASSLGAGIGTDTQYF. The CDR3 nucleotides read TGTGCCAGCAGCTTAGGGGCAGGGATCGGCACAGATACGCAGTATTTT.

The chain combines TRBV30 with TRBJ1-1; D is uncertain. The CDR3 runs to 15 residues. Deletions cut 0 bases from V and 0 bases from J, with 11 bases between. Per germline, CDR1 GTSNPN and CDR2 SVGIG (reference sequence). As DNA, the CDR3 is TGTGCCTGGAGTGTAGTTATGGGCTTGAACACTGAAGCTTTCTTT. Translation: CAWSVVMGLNTEAFF.

In this sample, this clone turned up a few times. This chain joins TRBV29-1 and TRBJ2-7; D is unresolved. Germline CDR1 SQVTM, CDR2 ANQGSEA. Between the trimmed V and J ends, which lost 4 bases and 5 bases, there was a span of 15 bases. This CDR3 spans 13 amino acids. The CDR3 loop reads CSVARPNLNEQYF. The CDR3 nucleotides are TGCAGCGTTGCGCGACCTAATTTAAACGAGCAGTACTTC.

This chain links TRBV2 with TRBJ2-7, with D perhaps given as TRBD1 or TRBD2 (5 bases each). There are 15 residues in the CDR3. The germline V and J ends were trimmed by 7 bases and 3 bases, with 19 bases remaining between them. The germline V gene encodes CDR1 SNHLY and CDR2 FYNNEI. Here the CDR3 reads CASTPLGEANYEQYF. The DNA for the CDR3 is TGTGCCAGCACTCCCTTGGGGGAAGCCAACTACGAGCAGTACTTC.

V usage is TRBV6-1 and J usage is TRBJ2-3; no firm D call. The CDR3 consists of 15 residues. Per the germline V gene, CDR1 is MNHNS and CDR2 is SASEGT. V dropped 2 bases and J dropped 6 bases, with 15 bases sitting between them. The CDR3 loop reads CASSETGDLNDTQYF. In DNA, the CDR3 is TGTGCCAGCAGTGAAACTGGGGATCTAAATGATACGCAGTATTTT.

This clone appeared a few times. An end of the junction does not agree with germline; a read error may underlie this. This chain uses TRBV5-5 with TRBJ2-5; D is perhaps TRBD2 (8 bases). Germline V lookup: CDR1 SGHKS, CDR2 YYEKEE (reference sequence). The CDR3 consists of 11 residues. DNA for the CDR3: TGTGCCAGCAGCGACGGGAGGGACAGAAACTTC. Protein sequence: CASSDGRDRNF. Drawing the rest from reference TRBV5-5 and TRBJ2-5, the complete variable domain is DAGVTQSPTHLIKTRGQQVTLRCSPISGHKSVSWYQQVLGQGPQFIFQYYEKEERGRGNFPDRFSARQFPNYSSELNVNALLLGDSALYLCASSDGRDRNFGPGTRLLVL.

There are a few counts of this clone. The chain links TRBV28 to TRBJ1-1; no definite D call. Looked up from germline, CDR1 is MDHEN and CDR2 is SYDVKM. V was shortened by 1 base and J by 2 bases, with 8 bases between the two germline ends. The CDR3 spans 14 residues. CDR3 DNA: TGTGCCAGCAGTTTATATCCCTCAAACACTGAAGCTTTCTTT. This gives the protein CASSLYPSNTEAFF.